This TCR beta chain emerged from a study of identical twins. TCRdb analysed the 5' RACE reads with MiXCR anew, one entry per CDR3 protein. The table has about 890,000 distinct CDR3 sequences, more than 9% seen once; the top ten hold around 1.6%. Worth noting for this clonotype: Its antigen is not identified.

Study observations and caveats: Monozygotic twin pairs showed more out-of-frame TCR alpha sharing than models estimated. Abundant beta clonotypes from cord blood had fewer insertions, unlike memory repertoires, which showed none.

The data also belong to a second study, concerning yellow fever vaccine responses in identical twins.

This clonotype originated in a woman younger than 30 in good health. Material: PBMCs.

The CDR3 DNA reads as TGTGCCAGCAGCCCCCTTGGCGGGAGCGGGAACGAGCAGTACTTC. Protein product: CASSPLGGSGNEQYF. This chain links TRBV28 with TRBJ2-7; 7 bases agree with TRBD2. V was pared by 6 bases and J by 5 bases, with 13 bases of the junction left unmatched. The CDR3 sequence is 15 residues long. The V gene's germline CDR1 is MDHEN and CDR2 SYDVKM.